This T cell receptor (beta chain) was profiled in a study of shared clonotypes between healthy human individuals. All donors were Caucasian adults living in Nashville, Tennessee. The method was immunoSEQ multiplex PCR; TCRdb's version includes in-frame clones alone and lacks a portion of them. This repertoire shows millions of clones, approximately 94% found once; its top ten account for under 0.15%. Unmatched junction bases numbered 8, after V lost 0 bases and J lost 4 bases. The CDR3 covers 17 residues. Germline CDR1 is SGHRS and CDR2 is YFSETQ. The rearrangement uses TRBV5-1 and TRBJ2-3; 10 bases line up with TRBD2. The sequence came from a man aged 18 to 29 in good health. Material: naive CD4+ T cells sorted from blood. Subset defined: CD45RA+ positively selected. The CDR3 DNA follows: TGCGCCAGCAGCTTGGCCAGAACTAGCGGGACCGCAGATACGCAGTATTTT. Amino acids: CASSLARTSGTADTQYF.